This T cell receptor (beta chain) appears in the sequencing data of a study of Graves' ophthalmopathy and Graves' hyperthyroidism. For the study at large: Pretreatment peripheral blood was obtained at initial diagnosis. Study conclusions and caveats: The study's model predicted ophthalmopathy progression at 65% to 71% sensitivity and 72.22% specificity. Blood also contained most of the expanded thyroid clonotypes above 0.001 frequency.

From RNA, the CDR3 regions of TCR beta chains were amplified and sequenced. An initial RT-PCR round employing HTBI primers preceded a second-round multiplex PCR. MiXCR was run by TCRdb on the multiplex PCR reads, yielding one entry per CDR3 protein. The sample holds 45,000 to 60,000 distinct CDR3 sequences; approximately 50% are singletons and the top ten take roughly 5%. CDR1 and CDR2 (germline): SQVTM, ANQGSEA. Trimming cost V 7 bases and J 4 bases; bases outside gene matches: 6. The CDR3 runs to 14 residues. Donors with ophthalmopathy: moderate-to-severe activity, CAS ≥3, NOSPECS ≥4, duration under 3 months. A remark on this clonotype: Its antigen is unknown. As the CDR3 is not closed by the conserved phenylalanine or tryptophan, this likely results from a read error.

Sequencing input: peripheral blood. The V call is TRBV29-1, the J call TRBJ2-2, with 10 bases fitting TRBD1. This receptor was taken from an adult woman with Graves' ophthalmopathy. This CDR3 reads CSGRTGGSTGELFI. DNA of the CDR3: TGCAGCGGTAGGACAGGGGGAAGCACCGGGGAGCTGTTTATT.